Below, one T cell receptor beta chain is given with its context. Patients of the Seattle cohort, enrolled during active infection, were followed longitudinally. The record originates from a study of blood T cell repertoires in COVID-19. Across the whole study: Sample material is recorded as cDNA or gDNA derived from T cells, B-cell-depleted T cells, or PBMCs.

Assay: immunoSEQ multiplex PCR; the TCRdb copy retains only in-frame clones and omits some. The table records about 150,000 clones, roughly four fifths of them present only once. The CDR3 has 14 residues. Germline CDR1 SGDLS, CDR2 YYNGEE. The V and J ends lost 0 bases and 5 bases respectively, with 11 bases between them. The sequence derives from a woman in her fifties or sixties with COVID-19, enrolled during active disease. Sequenced sample: peripheral blood. The chain has TRBV9 and TRBJ1-1; D ambiguous. CDR3 residues: CASSVASGRTEAFF. CDR3 sequence (DNA): TGTGCCAGCAGCGTAGCTTCGGGAAGGACTGAAGCTTTCTTT. Using reference TRBV9 and TRBJ1-1 for the parts outside the CDR3, the full variable domain is DSGVTQTPKHLITATGQRVTLRCSPRSGDLSVYWYQQSLDQGLQFLIQYYNGEERAKGNILERFSAQQFPDLHSELNLSSLELGDSALYFCASSVASGRTEAFFGQGTRLTVV.